The 21 T cell receptor beta chains below come from one sample, sequenced in a study of shared clonotypes between healthy human individuals. TCRdb keeps only in-frame clones here, not all; method: immunoSEQ multiplex PCR. This repertoire shows 2,500,000 or so clones, around nine tenths found once; its top ten account for over 0.12%. The sequencing input was naive CD4+ T cells sorted from blood. Documented subset: CD45RA+ positively selected. All receptors come from a young man in good health.

The sample holds a few counts of this clone. The chain is built from TRBV7-9 and TRBJ2-7; TRBD2 might be the D (5 bases). This CDR3 has 13 residues. CDR1 and CDR2 from the germline V gene are SEHNR and FQNEAQ (reference sequence). Trimming shortened V by 5 bases and J by 3 bases, and 11 bases separated the two germline ends. The CDR3 bases are TGTGCCAGCAGCCAAGGACTCCTCTACGAGCAGTACTTC. Amino acid sequence: CASSQGLLYEQYF.

This chain uses TRBV29-1 with TRBJ2-1; D perhaps matches TRBD1 (5 bases). Trimming took 6 bases from V and 5 from J, leaving 17 bases between them. The CDR3 spans 14 residues. Per germline, CDR1 SQVTM and CDR2 ANQGSEA. CDR3 sequence: CSVHDSLLNNEQFF. The CDR3 coding sequence is TGCAGCGTCCACGACAGCCTCTTGAACAATGAGCAGTTCTTC.

About this clone itself: The identical CDR3 is also encoded by other nucleotide sequences in the sample. This chain joins TRBV15 and TRBJ1-3, with TRBD1 identical over 8 bases. The length of the CDR3 is 14 residues. J lost 4 bases, V lost 5 bases, and 4 bases had no gene match. CDR1 and CDR2 (germline): LNHNV, YYDKDF (reference sequence). The DNA of the CDR3 is TGTGCCACCAGCGCAGGGGGCTCGGGAAACACCATATATTTT. Protein: CATSAGGSGNTIYF.

The V call is TRBV11-2, the J call TRBJ1-3; 7 nucleotides match TRBD1. Germline CDR1 is SGHAT and CDR2 is FQNNGV. The ends lost 5 bases at V and 2 bases at J; junction bases unmatched: 3. The length of the CDR3 is 14 residues. CDR3 coding DNA: TGTGCCAGCAGCGAACAGGGGCCTGGAAACACCATATATTTT. This encodes CASSEQGPGNTIYF.

V usage is TRBV30 and J usage is TRBJ1-6; the D gene is possibly TRBD1 (5 bases). The CDR3 is 14 amino acids. From germline, CDR1 is GTSNPN and CDR2 SVGIG (reference sequence). V lost 3 bases and J 4 bases, leaving 10 bases between the germline ends. The CDR3 region has the DNA TGTGCCTGGAGGGACGGACATTATAATTCACCCCTCCACTTT. Residues: CAWRDGHYNSPLHF. Complete variable domain (other parts from reference TRBV30 and TRBJ1-6): SQTIHQWPATLVQPVGSPLSLECTVEGTSNPNLYWYRQAAGRGLQLLFYSVGIGQISSEVPQNLSASRPQDRQFILSSKKLLLSDSGFYLCAWRDGHYNSPLHFGNGTRLTVT.

This clone occurred a few times. V is TRBV10-1 and J is TRBJ2-1, with 15 bases identical to TRBD2. Germline V lookup: CDR1 WNHNN, CDR2 SYGVQD (reference sequence). After removal of 4 bases from V and 9 bases from J, the junction contained 1 base not matched to a gene. The CDR3 totals 14 residues. DNA for the CDR3: TGCGCCAGCAGTGGGGGACTAGCGGGAGGTGAGCAGTTCTTC. It encodes CASSGGLAGGEQFF.

The chain employs TRBV27 and TRBJ1-6; D is ambiguous. The CDR3 spans 15 residues. Trimming took 1 base from V and 6 from J, leaving 10 bases between them. The germline CDR1 and CDR2 sequences are MNHEY and SMNVEV (reference sequence). CDR3 nucleotide sequence: TGTGCCAGCAGTTTATTCGACGGATCTAATTCACCCCTCCACTTT. Translated: CASSLFDGSNSPLHF.

The rearrangement links TRBV5-1 to TRBJ2-3; D possibly corresponds to TRBD1 (7 bases). The germline V and J ends were trimmed by 4 bases and 1 base, with 19 bases remaining between them. Germline CDR1 is SGHRS and CDR2 is YFSETQ. The CDR3 runs 17 residues. The CDR3 loop is CASSLDGTAGRTDTQYF. The CDR3 bases are TGCGCCAGCAGCCTGGACGGGACAGCGGGCCGCACAGATACGCAGTATTTT.

The V and J genes are TRBV7-2 and TRBJ1-1; D ambiguous. Germline values: CDR1 SGHTA, CDR2 FQGNSA. This CDR3 has 15 amino acids. V was pared by 1 base and J by 5 bases, with 14 bases between. The CDR3: CASSLGFVGMTEAFF. The CDR3 nucleotides read TGTGCCAGCAGCTTAGGTTTTGTGGGGATGACTGAAGCTTTCTTT.

V and J are TRBV6-5 and TRBJ1-2; TRBD1 might be the D (6 bases). From germline, CDR1 is MNHEY and CDR2 SVGAGI. The CDR3 runs 14 residues. Trimming left V 4 bases short and J 5 bases short, with 14 bases between. CDR3 nucleotide sequence: TGTGCCAGCAGTTCAGGACAGCTTTGGTATGGCTACACCTTC. This codes for CASSSGQLWYGYTF.

The CDR3 is CSVQSNSNQPQHF. The CDR3 region has the DNA TGCAGCGTTCAATCTAATAGCAATCAGCCCCAGCATTTT. The rearrangement uses TRBV29-1 and TRBJ1-5; D is unresolved. Trimming cost V 5 bases and J 0 bases, with 8 bases left between them. Germline CDR1 is SQVTM and CDR2 is ANQGSEA. The CDR3 is 13 amino acids. The variable domain in full, completed from reference TRBV29-1 and TRBJ1-5, reads SAVISQKPSRDICQRGTSLTIQCQVDSQVTMMFWYRQQPGQSLTLIATANQGSEATYESGFVIDKFPISRPNLTFSTLTVSNMSPEDSSIYLCSVQSNSNQPQHFGDGTRLSIL.

The V call is TRBV19, the J call TRBJ2-3, with D perhaps TRBD2 (5 bases). This CDR3 is built from 16 residues. Trimming cost V 3 bases and J 1 base, with 14 bases left between them. CDR1 and CDR2 (germline): LNHDA, SQIVND (reference sequence). CDR3 sequence (DNA): TGTGCCAGTAGTATGACGGCTGGAGCGGGCACAGATACGCAGTATTTT. Translated, it gives CASSMTAGAGTDTQYF.

The J gene is TRBJ2-7, the V gene TRBV5-1; 8 bases are shared with TRBD1. The CDR3 consists of 13 residues. Looked up from germline, CDR1 is SGHRS and CDR2 is YFSETQ. Trimming removed 3 bases from V and 6 bases from J; junction bases left unmatched: 5. CDR3 nucleotide sequence: TGCGCCAGCAGCTCGACAGGGGCTGGCGAGCAGTACTTC. Encoded protein: CASSSTGAGEQYF.

This clone was counted once. The chain combines TRBV5-8 with TRBJ2-7; the D is unclear. The CDR3 spans 12 residues. CDR1 is SGHTS, CDR2 YDEGEE, per germline. V was trimmed by 0 bases and J by 6 bases, leaving 7 bases between them. The CDR3 region has the DNA TGTGCCAGCAGCTTGGTTTGGTCCGAGCAGTACTTC. Amino acids: CASSLVWSEQYF.

The genes are TRBV27 and TRBJ2-1; 7 bases agree with TRBD2. The ends lost 6 bases at V and 5 bases at J; junction bases unmatched: 10. Germline V gene sequence: CDR1 MNHEY, CDR2 SMNVEV (reference sequence). This CDR3 is 15 amino acids long. This chain's CDR3 is CASRPHAGDNNEQFF. The CDR3 nucleotides are TGTGCCAGCAGGCCACACGCGGGAGACAACAATGAGCAGTTCTTC.

The DNA of the CDR3 is TGTGCCAGCAGTTACACAGAGAACACTGAAGCTTTCTTT. This codes for CASSYTENTEAFF. V and J are TRBV6-6 and TRBJ1-1; D is uncertain. The CDR3 runs to 13 residues. V was shortened by 2 bases and J by 1 base, with 5 bases between the two germline ends. Germline loops: CDR1 MNHNY, CDR2 SVGAGI (reference sequence).

V gene TRBV5-1 combines with J gene TRBJ2-7, with unresolved D. The germline V gene has CDR1 SGHRS and CDR2 YFSETQ. With 1 base removed from V and 3 bases from J, the gap between germline ends came to 11 bases. The CDR3 extends over 14 amino acids. The CDR3 DNA sequence: TGCGCCAGCAGCTTGCTGACAAGTCTCTACGAGCAGTACTTC. It is translated as CASSLLTSLYEQYF.

This chain joins TRBV19 and TRBJ1-2; 7 nucleotides agree with TRBD1. Germline assignment: CDR1 LNHDA and CDR2 SQIVND (reference sequence). The CDR3 is made up of 14 amino acids. Trimming took 6 bases from V and 7 from J; bases not matched to a gene: 11. The CDR3 region has the DNA TGTGCCAGTAGGAAGACAGGGATATCAGGTGGCTACACCTTC. It codes for CASRKTGISGGYTF.

This rearrangement joins TRBV12-5 to TRBJ2-3; D possibly corresponds to TRBD2 (6 bases). The length of the CDR3 is 15 residues. Trimming left V 3 bases short and J 4 bases short, with 14 bases between. CDR1 LGHNT and CDR2 FRNRAP come from the germline V gene. The CDR3 here is CASGLGWGESDTQYF. The CDR3 region has the DNA TGTGCTAGTGGTTTAGGTTGGGGGGAGTCAGATACGCAGTATTTT. Full variable domain (outside the CDR3, taken from reference TRBV12-5 and TRBJ2-3): DARVTQTPRHKVTEMGQEVTMRCQPILGHNTVFWYRQTMMQGLELLAYFRNRAPLDDSGMPKDRFSAEMPDATLATLKIQPSEPRDSAVYFCASGLGWGESDTQYFGPGTRLTVL.

V and J are TRBV2 and TRBJ1-1; D is uncertain. The CDR3 sequence is 12 residues long. CDR1 and CDR2 (germline): SNHLY, FYNNEI. The V and J ends lost 6 bases and 6 bases respectively, with 11 bases between them. The CDR3 nucleotides read TGTGCCAGCAGCGCCCTGACATCTGAAGCTTTCTTT. Translating it yields CASSALTSEAFF.

The chain is built from TRBV5-4 and TRBJ2-1, with D maybe TRBD2 (6 bases). Between the trimmed V and J ends, which lost 5 bases and 2 bases, there was a span of 17 bases. CDR1 and CDR2 from the germline V gene are SGHNT and YYREEE (reference sequence). CDR3 length: 16 amino acids. The CDR3 DNA reads TGTGCCAGCAGGCTAGTAGGTCGGGAGCCCTACAATGAGCAGTTCTTC. Translating gives CASRLVGREPYNEQFF.